This T cell receptor (beta chain) was identified in a study of brain T cells in children with intractable seizures. CDR1 is SGDLS, CDR2 YYNGEE, per germline. The CDR3 spans 16 residues. The junction had 11 bases not matched to a gene; V was cut back by 4 bases and J by 3 bases. Turning to this clone: Its antigen is not identified.

Assay used: immunoSEQ multiplex PCR; TCRdb lists only in-frame clones, some missing. The sample includes fewer than 150,000 clones, 85% to 95% seen only once; the top ten take 3.8%. Study results and limitations: Pre-surgery blood may have been undersampled, hiding some clones. Patients' HCMV serostatus was unknown; virus specificity rests on CDR3 similarity alone.

The sequenced cases were selected for having the highest brain T cell transcript signatures. The sample in question was peripheral blood, obtained at surgery. The TCR comes from a boy younger than two with hemimegalencephaly and intractable seizures. The chain uses TRBV9 and TRBJ2-3; 7 bases fit TRBD2. The CDR3 reads CASSIPRAGETDTQYF. The CDR3 DNA reads TGTGCCAGCAGCATCCCCCGGGCGGGAGAGACAGATACGCAGTATTTT.